The 25 T cell receptor beta chains in this list originate from one sample, sequenced in a study of T cell responses to AZD1222 COVID-19 vaccine. TCRdb's copy holds only in-frame clones and misses some; the assay was immunoSEQ multiplex PCR. The sample includes fewer than 200,000 clones, almost 90% of them seen just once. The source material was peripheral blood, sampled 28 days after the second AZD1222 dose. These receptors all come from an adult who received the AZD1222 COVID-19 vaccine.

The CDR3 DNA reads TGTGCCAGCGGTGTCTCCTACGAGCAGTACTTC. Translated: CASGVSYEQYF. The chain carries TRBV18 and TRBJ2-7; no reliable D call. The length of the CDR3 is 11 residues. Germline loops: CDR1 KGHSH, CDR2 LQKENI. V was cut by 8 bases and J by 0 bases, with 5 bases left in between.

The V gene is TRBV3-1 (or the pseudogene TRBV3-2), the J gene TRBJ1-5; D possibly corresponds to TRBD1 (5 bases). The CDR3 is made up of 14 amino acids. Looked up from germline, CDR1 is LGHDT and CDR2 is YNNKEL (reference sequence). The V and J ends lost 0 bases and 6 bases respectively, with 9 bases between them. CDR3 amino acids: CASSQDAGTQPQHF. The DNA for the CDR3 is TGTGCCAGCAGCCAAGACGCAGGGACTCAGCCCCAGCATTTT.

The rearrangement joins TRBV19 to TRBJ1-2; tentatively, D is TRBD1 (5 bases). Germline V gene data show CDR1 as LNHDA and CDR2 as SQIVND (reference sequence). Trimming removed 5 bases from V and 1 base from J, with 20 bases in between. This CDR3 has 17 amino acids. CDR3 DNA: TGTGCCAGTAGTCCCGCCGGGGGTGGTCCCCTTAACTATGGCTACACCTTC. It encodes CASSPAGGGPLNYGYTF.

This clone was counted once. The chain is built from TRBV6-5 and TRBJ2-5, with 7 bases lining up with TRBD1. Unmatched junction bases numbered 6, after V lost 6 bases and J lost 2 bases. Germline V gene lookup returns CDR1 MNHEY and CDR2 SVGAGI. This CDR3 spans 14 amino acids. This chain's CDR3 is CASRKQGPQETQYF. In nucleotides, the CDR3 is TGTGCCAGCAGAAAACAGGGGCCACAAGAGACCCAGTACTTC.

This clone was seen a handful of times. The chain joins TRBV7-2 to TRBJ1-5; D is possibly TRBD1 (5 bases). V dropped 1 base and J dropped 5 bases, with 12 bases sitting between them. This CDR3 is built from 15 residues. Germline V lookup: CDR1 SGHTA, CDR2 FQGNSA. CDR3 protein: CASSLGQGVHQPQHF. CDR3 nucleotides: TGTGCCAGCAGCTTAGGGCAGGGAGTCCATCAGCCCCAGCATTTT.

CDR3 loop: CAISYPGQLTYNEQFF. The CDR3 nucleotides read TGTGCCATCAGTTACCCGGGACAGCTTACCTACAATGAGCAGTTCTTC. The chain joins TRBV10-3 to TRBJ2-1; TRBD1 aligns across 7 bases. The CDR3 covers 16 residues. The germline gives CDR1 ENHRY, CDR2 SYGVKD. V trimming: 5 bases; J trimming: 2 bases; junction bases outside the gene matches: 9.

The chain has TRBV11-2 and TRBJ1-2; the D is unclear. Germline values: CDR1 SGHAT, CDR2 FQNNGV. Between the trimmed V and J ends, which lost 4 bases and 5 bases, there was a span of 8 bases. This CDR3 is built from 12 residues. The CDR3 coding sequence is TGTGCCAGCAGCTCTAGAAATTATGGCTACACCTTC. Protein: CASSSRNYGYTF.

The chain has TRBV7-3 and TRBJ2-1; 8 bases map to TRBD1. Germline V CDR1 and CDR2: SGHTA, FQGTGA. J gave up 0 bases and V 4 bases, and 8 bases lay outside the gene matches. This CDR3 spans 17 amino acids. For the CDR3, the DNA is TGTGCCAGCAGCTCCAGAGATCAGGGGGCCTCCTACAATGAGCAGTTCTTC. It is translated as CASSSRDQGASYNEQFF.

This clone was seen only once. The rearrangement joins TRBV5-8 to TRBJ1-6, with a tentative D call TRBD1 (5 bases). This CDR3 has 16 amino acids. Trimming stripped 0 bases from V and 7 bases from J, with 14 bases between. CDR1 and CDR2 from the germline V gene are SGHTS and YDEGEE. The CDR3, as DNA: TGTGCCAGCAGCTTGGTCCAGGGAACGTCGAATTCACCCCTCCACTTT. This gives the protein CASSLVQGTSNSPLHF.

This clone has only one observation. The J gene is TRBJ2-1, the V gene TRBV7-2; 14 bases line up with TRBD2. Germline V CDR1 and CDR2: SGHTA, FQGNSA. The CDR3 consists of 19 residues. With V trimmed by 5 bases and J by 7 bases, 16 bases remained unmatched. The CDR3 reads CASSIMGLAGARSGNEQFF. CDR3 sequence (DNA): TGTGCCAGCAGCATTATGGGACTAGCGGGGGCTCGCTCTGGTAATGAGCAGTTCTTC.

The rearrangement uses TRBV7-2 and TRBJ2-5; 10 bases are a match to TRBD2. The trim removed 3 bases at V and 4 bases at J, leaving 17 bases unmatched. The CDR3 has 19 residues. Germline CDR1 SGHTA, CDR2 FQGNSA. CDR3 sequence: CASSLGRLAGASGGETQYF. CDR3 nucleotide sequence: TGTGCCAGCAGCTTGGGCCGGCTAGCGGGGGCCTCAGGGGGAGAGACCCAGTACTTC. Drawing the rest from reference TRBV7-2 and TRBJ2-5, the complete variable domain is GAGVSQSPSNKVTEKGKDVELRCDPISGHTALYWYRQSLGQGLEFLIYFQGNSAPDKSGLPSDRFSAERTGGSVSTLTIQRTQQEDSAVYLCASSLGRLAGASGGETQYFGPGTRLLVL.

Worth noting for this clone: Within the sample, other DNA sequences also encode this same CDR3. V gene TRBV5-6 combines with J gene TRBJ2-5; D uncertain. Trimming took off 2 bases at V and 5 bases at J, with 4 bases between the two ends. Looked up from germline, CDR1 is SGHDT and CDR2 is YYEEEE. This CDR3 is built from 11 residues. Written as DNA, the CDR3 is TGTGCCAGCAGCTTACAGGAGACCCAGTACTTC. This codes for CASSLQETQYF.

The chain employs TRBV3-1 (or the pseudogene TRBV3-2) and TRBJ2-7, with D unresolved. The CDR3 spans 13 residues. Germline assignment: CDR1 LGHDT and CDR2 YNNKEL (reference sequence). Trimming pared 1 base from V and 6 bases from J, leaving 10 bases between. In nucleotides, the CDR3 is TGTGCCAGCAGCCAAGGAGGCAGCTCCGAGCAGTACTTC. Translation gives CASSQGGSSEQYF.

The chain has TRBV4-1 and TRBJ2-6; TRBD2 might be the D (6 bases). Between the trimmed V and J ends, which lost 0 bases and 3 bases, there was a span of 12 bases. Germline V gene lookup returns CDR1 MGHRA and CDR2 YSYEKL. The CDR3 loop spans 17 amino acids. As DNA, the CDR3 is TGCGCCAGCAGCCAAGATTATGCGGGGTTTGGGGCCAACGTCCTGACTTTC. Amino acid sequence: CASSQDYAGFGANVLTF.

The chain has TRBV18 and TRBJ2-7; TRBD2 agrees at 8 bases. This CDR3 has 17 amino acids. The J segment lost 3 bases and the V segment lost 0 bases, leaving 10 bases of the junction unmatched. CDR1 is KGHSH, CDR2 LQKENI, per germline. CDR3 amino acids: CASSPPPEAGGLYEQYF. CDR3 bases: TGTGCCAGCTCACCACCCCCCGAGGCGGGGGGCCTCTACGAGCAGTACTTC.

The chain carries TRBV7-2 and TRBJ1-5, with D unclear. Trimming left V 1 base short and J 1 base short, with 11 bases between. This CDR3 comprises 16 residues. Germline assignment: CDR1 SGHTA and CDR2 FQGNSA. The CDR3 coding sequence is TGTGCCAGCAGCTTAGTAAGGGAGAGGAGCAATCAGCCCCAGCATTTT. It codes for CASSLVRERSNQPQHF.

This clone was counted once. CDR3: CASGNTEAFF. CDR3 nucleotide sequence: TGTGCCAGTGGGAACACTGAAGCTTTCTTT. The J gene is TRBJ1-1, the V gene TRBV19; D remains unclear. CDR3 size: 10 residues. The ends were cut back, 8 bases at V and 1 base at J, with 2 bases in the middle. Germline V CDR1 and CDR2: LNHDA, SQIVND (reference sequence).

The rearrangement uses TRBV7-3 and TRBJ2-2; D not resolved. The V end lost 8 bases, the J end lost 1 base, and 11 bases lay between the germline ends. Germline assignment: CDR1 SGHTA and CDR2 FQGTGA. The CDR3 extends over 14 amino acids. CDR3 DNA: TGTGCCAGCTCCGGTCGGGTGAACACCGGGGAGCTGTTTTTT. Its translation: CASSGRVNTGELFF.

The chain is built from TRBV19 and TRBJ2-2, with TRBD2 matching 16 bases. CDR1 and CDR2 from the germline V gene are LNHDA and SQIVND (reference sequence). V was clipped by 7 bases and J by 6 bases; unmatched bases: 11. The length of the CDR3 is 18 residues. CDR3 loop: CASKQWGLAGGQPGELFF. CDR3 DNA sequence: TGTGCCAGTAAACAGTGGGGACTAGCGGGGGGGCAGCCCGGGGAGCTGTTTTTT.

This clone showed up just once. The genes are TRBV6-1 and TRBJ1-3; D is unresolved. Germline values: CDR1 MNHNS, CDR2 SASEGT. The CDR3 contains 15 residues. Trimming left V 0 bases short and J 4 bases short, with 10 bases between. CDR3 nucleotide sequence: TGTGCCAGCAGTGAAGCCGGAGAATCCGGAAACACCATATATTTT. Residues: CASSEAGESGNTIYF.

The chain uses TRBV24-1 and TRBJ1-1, with unresolved D. V was clipped by 4 bases and J by 0 bases, with 8 bases between them. The CDR3 is made up of 14 amino acids. Germline CDR1 KGHDR, CDR2 SFDVKD. The DNA for the CDR3 is TGTGCCACCAGTGACCGGACCCTGAACACTGAAGCTTTCTTT. Its translation: CATSDRTLNTEAFF.

The V call is TRBV12-5, the J call TRBJ1-2, with D hard to call. Trimming shortened V by 6 bases and J by 4 bases, and 18 bases separated the two germline ends. CDR3 length: 15 residues. Per germline, CDR1 LGHNT and CDR2 FRNRAP. The CDR3 DNA follows: TGTGCTAGTGGGGACCTACCTCGTTTGAGCTATGGCTACACCTTC. It encodes CASGDLPRLSYGYTF.

Here the CDR3 DNA reads TGTGCCAGCACCTCCGGCGGGGAAGGGAATGGCTACACCTTC. Its protein product is CASTSGGEGNGYTF. This rearrangement joins TRBV6-6 to TRBJ1-2, with D unclear. The CDR3 runs to 14 residues. CDR1 is MNHNY, CDR2 SVGAGI, per germline (reference sequence). V lost 7 bases, J lost 6 bases, and 18 bases lay in between.

This chain uses TRBV19 with TRBJ1-2; 8 positions agree with TRBD1. The germline gives CDR1 LNHDA, CDR2 SQIVND (reference sequence). The CDR3 length is 13 residues. V lost 7 bases, J lost 8 bases, and 9 bases stayed unmatched. CDR3 coding DNA: TGTGCCAGTACCGTGGACAGGGCCTGGGGCTACACCTTC. Amino acids: CASTVDRAWGYTF.

The chain carries TRBV5-1 and TRBJ2-6, with TRBD1 matching over 7 bases. CDR3 size: 18 residues. Germline loops: CDR1 SGHRS, CDR2 YFSETQ. Trimming took 4 bases from V and 0 from J; bases not matched to a gene: 10. CDR3 nucleotide sequence: TGCGCCAGCAGCCGGTGGACAGGCTCGCTCTCTGGGGCCAACGTCCTGACTTTC. Amino acid sequence: CASSRWTGSLSGANVLTF.